This T cell receptor (beta chain) was retrieved from a study of T-cell memory formation after mild COVID-19. The wider study: Largely donor-specific sequence clusters came from a couple of donors.

TCRdb analysed the 5' RACE reads with MiXCR anew, one entry per CDR3 protein. The sample contains 450,000 or so distinct CDR3 sequences, 25% of which appear only once. The CDR3 consists of 12 residues. Trimming cost V 1 base and J 6 bases, with 10 bases left between them. Germline V gives CDR1 DFQATT, CDR2 SNEGSKA (reference sequence). Study-wide findings and caveats: There was a balanced CD4/CD8 profile in clones contracting day 15 to 85, and later expanders leaned CD4+. Chiefly within CM and EM were the contracting CD4+ clones; CD8+ ones were within EMRA.

This clonotype was seen just once. What it binds is not known. The TCR comes from an adult woman who had mild COVID-19 (a few samples of this study predate the infection). Cell type and time point are not known. Sequencing was carried out using PBMCs or a T cell subset sorted from them (not recorded which). The chain links TRBV20-1 to TRBJ2-7; D is unclear. CDR3 nucleotide sequence: TGCAGTGCTAGAGGTGTACCAAGCGAGCAGTACTTC. Translated: CSARGVPSEQYF.